The entry below gives a single T cell receptor beta chain sequence along with its context. The sample comes from a study of shared clonotypes between healthy human individuals. Study in general: CD4 naive and CD4 memory each took three plates per donor, while CD8 naive took two and CD8 memory one.

Assay used: immunoSEQ multiplex PCR; TCRdb lists only in-frame clones, some missing. The sample includes roughly 1.4 million clones, approximately 98.5% of them seen just once. The germline V gene encodes CDR1 SGHRS and CDR2 YFSETQ. This CDR3 has 17 amino acids. Trimming shortened V by 2 bases and J by 4 bases, and 18 bases separated the two germline ends. The sequencing sample was made of naive CD4+ T cells sorted from blood. Specified subset: CD45RA+ positively selected. This clonotype was sampled from a man younger than 45 in good health. The chain employs TRBV5-1 and TRBJ1-4, with D tentatively TRBD1 (5 bases). The CDR3 sequence is CASSLTGTDGLNEKLFF. The CDR3 nucleotides are TGCGCCAGCAGCTTAACCGGGACGGACGGACTTAATGAAAAACTGTTTTTT.